This T cell receptor beta chain comes out of a study of OX40 agonist ivuxolimab in advanced cancers. Turning to the study itself: An agonistic anti-OX40 (CD134) antibody, ivuxolimab, was used to treat the patients. Two patients with cutaneous melanoma and one with hepatocellular carcinoma, three in total, showed partial responses. Study-wide results and caveats: Relative to CD4+, CD8+ T cells held more expanded clones on average.

This table comes from immunoSEQ multiplex PCR, and its TCRdb copy is limited to in-frame clones, with some not included. The sample shows some 49,000 clones, about 82% of them seen only once. Blood was sampled at baseline, cycle 4 day 1, and cycle 7 day 1. The junction had 8 bases not matched to a gene; V was cut back by 5 bases and J by 0 bases. The CDR3 has 16 residues. The germline V gene has CDR1 SGHNT and CDR2 YYREEE (reference sequence). Regarding this clone: No antigen is known for it.

The gene calls are TRBV5-4 and TRBJ1-1; 9 positions agree with TRBD1. The source was CD4+ or CD8+ T cells sorted from blood, collected in a trial of the OX40 agonist ivuxolimab. The source is an adult with an advanced solid tumor such as melanoma, head and neck, liver or kidney cancer. The CDR3 DNA is TGTGCCAGCAGTCCAGGGACAGGGATTTTGAACACTGAAGCTTTCTTT. Amino acid sequence: CASSPGTGILNTEAFF.